This T cell receptor (beta chain) was sequenced during a study of Ad26.COV2.S vaccination and SARS-CoV-2 variants. The method was immunoSEQ multiplex PCR; TCRdb's version includes in-frame clones alone and lacks a portion of them. The sample has roughly 390,000 clones; about nine tenths are singletons. Trimming took 0 bases from V and 7 from J, leaving 15 bases between them. The CDR3 totals 15 residues. CDR1 and CDR2 from the germline V gene are GTSNPN and SVGIG (reference sequence). The treatment is: roughly 20 received Ad26.COV2.S at low or high dose, single or two shots; a few received placebo; per-sample allocation not given. Sample collection was performed on day 63 after the first vaccine or placebo injection.

The sequence derives from a person between 18 and 59 years old who received the Ad26.COV2.S COVID-19 vaccine or a placebo. The V and J genes are TRBV30 and TRBJ2-2; D gene unclear. The sample in question was peripheral blood, obtained in a trial of Ad26.COV2.S vaccine versus placebo. The chain's CDR3 is CAWSVLVNRNGELFF. DNA of the CDR3: TGTGCCTGGAGTGTACTTGTTAACAGAAACGGGGAGCTGTTTTTT. Together with reference TRBV30 and TRBJ2-2, the CDR3 gives the full variable domain: SQTIHQWPATLVQPVGSPLSLECTVEGTSNPNLYWYRQAAGRGLQLLFYSVGIGQISSEVPQNLSASRPQDRQFILSSKKLLLSDSGFYLCAWSVLVNRNGELFFGEGSRLTVL.